This TCR beta chain was recorded in a study of blood T cell repertoires in COVID-19. Study-wide context: The samples span acute and convalescent COVID-19 from the United States, Italy and Spain. PBMCs, B-cell-depleted T cells, or T cells were the source of the cDNA or gDNA that made up the material.

Deletions cut 2 bases from V and 9 bases from J, with 18 bases between. Germline V gene data show CDR1 as MDHEN and CDR2 as SYDVKM. This CDR3 has 15 amino acids. As processed by the authors: Using reference gene primer amplification, nucleated cell counts were estimated. Generated by immunoSEQ multiplex PCR, the TCRdb table keeps only in-frame clones and is missing some. V and J calls and clone size follow that table, whereas D and trimming were derived from the DNA. This table has fewer than 40,000 clones, roughly nine tenths appearing once. The origin of this receptor is a human donor with active COVID-19. The donor label of this sample is uncertain. The V call is TRBV28, the J call TRBJ2-3; D is perhaps TRBD2 (5 bases). Sequencing was carried out using peripheral blood. The CDR3 coding sequence is TGTGCCAGCAGTTTAGCGGGCCCCCGGAAGCGCACGCAGTATTTT. This sequence encodes CASSLAGPRKRTQYF.